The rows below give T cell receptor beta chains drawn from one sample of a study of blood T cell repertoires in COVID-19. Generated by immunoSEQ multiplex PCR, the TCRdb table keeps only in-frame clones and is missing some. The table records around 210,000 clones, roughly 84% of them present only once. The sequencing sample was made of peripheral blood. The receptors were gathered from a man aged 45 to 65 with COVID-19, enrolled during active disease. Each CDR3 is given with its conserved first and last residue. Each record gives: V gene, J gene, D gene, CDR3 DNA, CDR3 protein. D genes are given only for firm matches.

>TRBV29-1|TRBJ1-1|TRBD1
TGCAGCGTTGACCAGGGGGTCTTGAACACTGAAGCTTTCTTT
CSVDQGVLNTEAFF
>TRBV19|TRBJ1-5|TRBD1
TGTGCCAGTAGCATGGTGGGACAGGGGAATCAGCCCCAGCATTTT
CASSMVGQGNQPQHF
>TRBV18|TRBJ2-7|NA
TGTGCCAGCTCACCAGGGGAGGACTACGAGCAGTACTTC
CASSPGEDYEQYF
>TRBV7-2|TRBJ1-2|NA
TGTGCCAGCAGCCCAGACAGGTCTAGAGGCTACACCTTC
CASSPDRSRGYTF
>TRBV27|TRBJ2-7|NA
TGTGCCAGCAGTTTCCGTGAGGGGGCCTACGAGCAGTACTTC
CASSFREGAYEQYF
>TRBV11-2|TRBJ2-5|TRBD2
TGTGCCAGCAGCTCAGGGACTAGCGGGGGCCAAGAGACCCAGTACTTC
CASSSGTSGGQETQYF
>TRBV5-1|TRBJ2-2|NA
TGCGCCAGCAGCTTGGAGGGGGAGGGCCTGGCCGGGGAGCTGTTTTTT
CASSLEGEGLAGELFF
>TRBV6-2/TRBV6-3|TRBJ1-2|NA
TGTGCCAGCAGTCTCCCAGGGACACCAGGCTATGGCTACACCTTC
CASSLPGTPGYGYTF
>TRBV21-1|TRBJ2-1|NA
TGTGCCAGCAGCAAAGTGGGTCGGGAGGGCCGTCCATATGAGCAGTTCTTC
CASSKVGREGRPYEQFF
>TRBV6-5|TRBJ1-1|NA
TGTGCCAGCTCCCCGGGGAGATCAGAAGCTTTCTTT
CASSPGRSEAFF
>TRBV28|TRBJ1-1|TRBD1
TGTGCCAGCAGGATGACAGGGGAGAACACTGAAGCTTTCTTT
CASRMTGENTEAFF